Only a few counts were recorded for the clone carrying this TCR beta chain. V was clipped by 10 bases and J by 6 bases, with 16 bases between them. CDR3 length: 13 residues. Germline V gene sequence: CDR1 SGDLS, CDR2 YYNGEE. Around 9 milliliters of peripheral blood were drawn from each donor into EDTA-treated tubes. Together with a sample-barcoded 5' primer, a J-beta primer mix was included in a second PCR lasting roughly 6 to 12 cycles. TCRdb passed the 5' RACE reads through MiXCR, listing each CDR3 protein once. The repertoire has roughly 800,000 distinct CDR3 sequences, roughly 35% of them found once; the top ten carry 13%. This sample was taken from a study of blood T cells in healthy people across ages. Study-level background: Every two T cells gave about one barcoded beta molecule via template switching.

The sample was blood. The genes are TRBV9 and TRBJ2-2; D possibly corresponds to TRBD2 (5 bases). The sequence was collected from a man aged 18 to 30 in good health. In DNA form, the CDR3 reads TGTGCCCTAGCAAGATATTTATCCGGGGAGCTGTTTTTT. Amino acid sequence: CALARYLSGELFF.